A selection of T cell receptor beta chains follows, all from one sample in a study of blood T cell repertoires in COVID-19. Libraries were prepared by immunoSEQ multiplex PCR; TCRdb keeps only in-frame clonotypes and omits some of them. The sample lists about 120,000 clones, around 85% seen once, with about a sixth in the top ten. The sequenced sample consisted of peripheral blood. These TCRs come from a man aged 25 to 45 with COVID-19, enrolled during active disease. The CDR3 runs from the conserved cysteine through the conserved F or W. A D gene is named only where the DNA matches it firmly. Where a row states a size, it is once, few, many or the class of an expanded clone; other rows omit it.

length	size	J	D	V	CDR3	DNA
15	-	TRBJ1-5	-	TRBV19	CASSISGGSNQPQHF	TGTGCCAGTAGTATCTCCGGGGGGTCAAATCAGCCCCAGCATTTT
15	-	TRBJ2-1	TRBD2	TRBV2	CASSPGTSPNNEQFF	TGTGCCAGCAGTCCCGGGACTAGCCCAAACAATGAGCAGTTCTTC
17	-	TRBJ2-7	TRBD2	TRBV5-4	CASSLGSGRALEREQYF	TGTGCCAGCAGCTTAGGTAGCGGGAGGGCCCTCGAGCGCGAGCAGTACTTC
15	-	TRBJ2-1	-	TRBV5-4	CASSLSGSSYNEQFF	TGTGCCAGCAGCCTCAGCGGTAGCTCCTACAATGAGCAGTTCTTC
16	-	TRBJ2-1	-	TRBV12-5	CASDTTRGPSYNEQFF	TGTGCTAGTGATACAACCAGGGGACCTTCCTACAATGAGCAGTTCTTC
13	-	TRBJ1-2	-	TRBV11-2	CASSWGGMNGYTF	TGTGCCAGCAGCTGGGGGGGTATGAATGGCTACACCTTC
14	-	TRBJ2-5	-	TRBV6-2/TRBV6-3	CASSSSGVGKTQYF	TGTGCCAGCAGTTCTTCAGGGGTGGGGAAGACCCAGTACTTC
16	-	TRBJ2-7	-	TRBV10-2	CASSEEDSYKSYEQYF	TGCGCCAGCAGTGAGGAGGACAGCTACAAGTCCTACGAGCAGTACTTC
11	-	TRBJ1-2	-	TRBV25-1	CASTQGGGYTF	TGTGCCAGCACCCAGGGAGGAGGCTACACCTTC
15	-	TRBJ1-3	-	TRBV6-5	CASSYAQDSGNTIYF	TGTGCCAGCAGTTACGCACAGGACTCTGGAAACACCATATATTTT
17	-	TRBJ2-1	TRBD2	TRBV27	CASSATGLAGEHDEQFF	TGTGCCAGCAGTGCAACGGGACTAGCGGGAGAGCATGATGAGCAGTTCTTC
14	once	TRBJ2-7	TRBD1	TRBV5-1	CASSPTGSPDEQYF	TGCGCCAGCAGCCCGACAGGGTCCCCCGACGAGCAGTACTTC
13	-	TRBJ2-5	TRBD2	TRBV20-1	CSASIAGGETQYF	TGCAGTGCTAGTATAGCGGGAGGAGAGACCCAGTACTTC
16	once	TRBJ2-5	-	TRBV19	CASSSRGQGPQETQYF	TGTGCCAGTAGTAGTCGCGGCCAGGGTCCACAAGAGACCCAGTACTTC
15	-	TRBJ1-1	TRBD1	TRBV7-9	CASSLATRGPTEAFF	TGTGCCAGCAGCTTAGCGACCAGGGGGCCCACTGAAGCTTTCTTT
17	once	TRBJ1-5	TRBD1	TRBV10-3	CAISDTGGWYSNQPQHF	TGTGCCATCAGTGATACAGGGGGCTGGTATAGCAATCAGCCCCAGCATTTT
16	-	TRBJ2-5	TRBD1	TRBV2	CASSAPRDRPLETQYF	TGTGCCAGCAGCGCACCCCGGGACAGGCCATTGGAGACCCAGTACTTC
15	-	TRBJ1-1	-	TRBV19	CASSISFGRGTEAFF	TGTGCCAGTAGTATTTCGTTTGGCAGGGGCACTGAAGCTTTCTTT
12	-	TRBJ2-1	TRBD2	TRBV10-3	CATWTSDNEQFF	TGTGCCACATGGACTAGCGACAATGAGCAGTTCTTC
15	-	TRBJ1-4	TRBD1	TRBV19	CASSSGQGQHEKLFF	TGTGCCAGTAGCTCCGGACAGGGCCAGCATGAAAAACTGTTTTTT
15	-	TRBJ2-1	TRBD2	TRBV27	CASSLYGGRLDEQFF	TGTGCCAGCAGTTTATATGGCGGGAGGCTCGATGAGCAGTTCTTC
14	-	TRBJ2-7	TRBD1	TRBV6-5	CASRKDRGDYEQYF	TGTGCCAGCAGGAAAGACAGGGGCGATTACGAGCAGTACTTC
12	-	TRBJ1-5	-	TRBV29-1	CSVGEDAQPQHF	TGCAGCGTTGGGGAGGACGCTCAGCCCCAGCATTTT
16	-	TRBJ1-6	TRBD1	TRBV29-1	CSAREGQGGSNSPLHF	TGCAGCGCCCGTGAGGGACAGGGGGGATCAAATTCACCCCTCCACTTT
13	-	TRBJ1-1	-	TRBV28	CASSLLANTEAFF	TGTGCCAGCAGTTTATTGGCGAACACTGAAGCTTTCTTT
13	-	TRBJ2-5	-	TRBV27	CASSLRSGETQYF	TGTGCCAGCAGTTTAAGGTCCGGGGAGACCCAGTACTTC
14	-	TRBJ2-3	-	TRBV5-1	CASSLGGYRDTQYF	TGCGCCAGCAGCTTAGGCGGTTATAGGGATACGCAGTATTTT
14	-	TRBJ2-7	TRBD2	TRBV28	CASRGTSGRVEQYF	TGTGCCAGCAGAGGGACTAGCGGGAGGGTCGAGCAGTACTTC
15	once	TRBJ2-5	TRBD2	TRBV6-2/TRBV6-3	CASSPPLREEETQYF	TGTGCCAGCAGTCCCCCACTCCGGGAGGAAGAGACCCAGTACTTC
15	-	TRBJ1-6	-	TRBV5-6	CASATGTPYNSPLHF	TGTGCCAGCGCCACAGGGACCCCTTATAATTCACCCCTCCACTTT
14	once	TRBJ2-3	-	TRBV27	CASSFVGGDDTQYF	TGTGCCAGCAGTTTCGTCGGGGGTGACGATACGCAGTATTTT
13	once	TRBJ1-5	-	TRBV6-1	CASSERLREPQHF	TGTGCCAGCAGTGAACGCCTCAGGGAGCCCCAGCATTTT
16	-	TRBJ2-2	TRBD2	TRBV4-2	CASSQRRGVGAGELFF	TGTGCCAGCAGCCAAAGGCGGGGGGTAGGGGCCGGGGAGCTGTTTTTT
15	-	TRBJ2-7	TRBD1	TRBV6-2/TRBV6-3	CASSYPPTGLDEQYF	TGTGCCAGCAGTTACCCCCCGACAGGGCTCGACGAGCAGTACTTC
15	-	TRBJ2-2	TRBD1	TRBV19	CASSIGAGGTGELFF	TGTGCCAGTAGTATTGGGGCAGGGGGCACCGGGGAGCTGTTTTTT
13	-	TRBJ1-2	-	TRBV29-1	CSVRDSMSDGYTF	TGCAGCGTCAGGGACTCGATGTCGGATGGCTACACCTTC
16	-	TRBJ2-1	TRBD2	TRBV6-1	CASSEGLAPPYNEQFF	TGTGCCAGCAGTGAAGGACTAGCGCCCCCCTACAATGAGCAGTTCTTC
13	-	TRBJ1-2	-	TRBV5-1	CASSLAREWGYTF	TGCGCCAGCAGCTTGGCCCGGGAATGGGGCTACACCTTC
18	once	TRBJ2-1	TRBD1	TRBV6-9	CASSYRFRRQGSYNEQFF	TGTGCCAGCAGTTATCGGTTCCGAAGACAGGGTTCCTACAATGAGCAGTTCTTC
11	-	TRBJ1-5	-	TRBV6-1	CASSERGTQHF	TGTGCCAGCAGTGAACGAGGGACCCAGCATTTT
17	-	TRBJ2-3	TRBD2	TRBV28	CASSSPGLAGGADTQYF	TGTGCCAGCTCCTCCCCGGGACTAGCGGGAGGGGCAGATACGCAGTATTTT
17	few	TRBJ2-5	TRBD2	TRBV6-2/TRBV6-3	CASSPSGLAGPQETQYF	TGTGCCAGCAGTCCCTCAGGACTAGCGGGACCCCAAGAGACCCAGTACTTC
15	-	TRBJ2-1	-	TRBV6-5	CASRNLAPSINEQFF	TGTGCCAGCAGAAACCTAGCGCCGTCGATCAATGAGCAGTTCTTC
15	-	TRBJ1-2	-	TRBV6-5	CASRQPGGGANGYTF	TGTGCCAGCAGACAACCCGGGGGGGGCGCCAATGGCTACACCTTC
16	-	TRBJ2-2	-	TRBV9	CASSVRSGGNTGELFF	TGTGCCAGCAGCGTAAGGTCCGGGGGGAACACCGGGGAGCTGTTTTTT